What follows describes a single T cell receptor beta chain. These data are taken from a study of blood T cell repertoires in COVID-19. This CDR3 contains 14 residues. CDR1 is GTSNPN and CDR2 is SVGIG in the germline V gene (reference sequence). Trimming cost V 3 bases and J 7 bases, with 18 bases left between them. In the original workflow: Reference gene primer amplification in the assay estimated nucleated cell counts. Generated by immunoSEQ multiplex PCR, the TCRdb table keeps only in-frame clones and is missing some. The D gene and trimming were derived from the DNA, and the V and J assignments and clone size from that table. The repertoire includes fewer than 350,000 clones, around 86% of them detected once, and about 1.7% sits in the top ten.

The rearrangement joins TRBV30 to TRBJ1-2, with no clear D. The source is a woman between 40 and 50 years old who had recovered from COVID-19. The sample was PBMCs or T cells enriched from blood (not recorded which). CDR3 bases: TGTGCCTGGAGACCGGGAGAGTGCCGTTGTGGCTACACCTTC. Protein: CAWRPGECRCGYTF.